The entry below gives a single T cell receptor (beta chain) sequence along with its context. Original methodology: The authors estimated nucleated cell counts from reference gene primer amplification. TCRdb's copy holds only in-frame clones and misses some; the assay was immunoSEQ multiplex PCR. Clonal size and the V and J genes are those of that table, whereas D and trimming came from the DNA. The profile covers around 80,000 clones, with approximately 80% appearing a single time and less than 15% taken by the ten largest. The sample originates from a study of blood T cell repertoires in COVID-19. Study overall: Some COVID-19 samples were acute and others convalescent; all came from the United States, Italy and Spain. T cells, B-cell-depleted T cells, or PBMCs supplied cDNA or gDNA.

Specimen: peripheral blood. The clonotype originates from a human donor in a cohort sampled during active COVID-19.

This CDR3 reads CAIPRPGGYGYTF. The CDR3 DNA is TGTGCCATCCCTCGCCCGGGCGGGTATGGCTACACCTTC. The V call is TRBV28, the J call TRBJ1-2; no firm D call. Trimming stripped 10 bases from V and 5 bases from J, with 17 bases between. The CDR3 covers 13 residues. Germline values: CDR1 MDHEN, CDR2 SYDVKM.